The T cell receptor (beta chain) under discussion was sequenced for a study of cytomegalovirus exposure and HLA in healthy donors. Study-wide results and limits: Specificity of a few CMV-associated chains for CMV antigens was verified in vitro.

Use of 60 Vbeta and 13 Jbeta primers characterized the PCR. Some clones are missing from TCRdb's copy, which holds only in-frame ones; the method was immunoSEQ multiplex PCR. The data show nearly 300,000 clones, about nine tenths seen once. The study sampled nominally healthy donors, though unrecorded immune exposures were likely. About this clone: Its specificity is not known.

The junction had 13 bases not matched to a gene; V was cut back by 3 bases and J by 7 bases. Germline V lookup: CDR1 LNHDA, CDR2 SQIVND (reference sequence). This CDR3 region has 17 residues. Input material: PBMCs. V gene TRBV19 combines with J gene TRBJ2-1; 9 nucleotides agree with TRBD2. This receptor was taken from a man aged 40-49 years in good health and CMV-seropositive. CDR3 DNA sequence: TGTGCCAGTAGTATTGATCTGGCGGGAGGGCCCCAAAATGAGCAGTTCTTC. It codes for CASSIDLAGGPQNEQFF.